This TCR beta chain was captured by sequencing in a study of cytomegalovirus exposure and HLA in healthy donors (dated by TCRdb to between 2016 and 2019). About the investigation overall: An earlier analysis of 587 of the donors reported approximately 300 Gb of sequence data and around 120 million unique TCR beta sequences obtained from 150 million to 200 million T cells. An early release covering roughly 640 HLA-typed donors comprised 250 to 350 gigabases of sequencing data and around 80 million unique TCR sequences. Of the approximately 370 genotyped donors, more than 75% were placed in the genetic ancestry cluster associated with self-reported Caucasian donors. The aim of the study was to test whether cataloging public T cell receptors could identify signatures of past pathogen exposure. The T cell repertoires of 666 subjects were profiled by immunosequencing and related to cytomegalovirus serostatus. A separate validation cohort of 100 to 150 different subjects was used in addition to the 666-subject first cohort. High-throughput TCR immunosequencing, statistical association of individual TCRs with disease status, and machine learning were combined to predict cytomegalovirus infection status. To study patterns of TCR occurrence, a later analysis re-analyzed previously published TCR beta repertoires from 666 donors and added high-resolution HLA genotyping. Rather than drawing on any new phenotypic data, the later analysis identified candidate immune exposures from TCR beta sequences and the way those sequences occurred across donors. An earlier analysis of around 580 of the donors used high-throughput TCR beta sequencing to judge whether each TCR beta V gene segment behaved as functional or pseudogenic. Donor age, sex, ethnicity and CMV serostatus were compiled alongside the repertoire data. A later genetic analysis took genome-wide SNP genotypes for about 65% of the 666 donors and used that subset as a discovery cohort. All discovery cohort repertoires had been generated using a single sequencing platform. HLA typing covered class I and class II loci at four-digit resolution. The number of typed donors differed by locus: about 629-630 for A, B, C, DRB1 and DQB1; 500 to 550 for DQA1; 606 for DPA1; and about 470 for DPB1. Roughly five DR-DQ haplotypes were treated as single units for association and clustering because of strong linkage in the cohort. Among 398 genotyped donors of the cohort, an average of approximately 240,000 unique TCR beta nucleotide sequences was sequenced per donor, of which about 20% were non-productive. General findings and caveats noted by the study authors: In a later analysis, HLA-associated TCR beta chains were found to be more clonally expanded and to have lower generation probabilities than equally common non-associated chains. According to the authors, the approach could potentially be generalized to other disease states and immunological phenotypes. In the study, roughly 160 TCR beta chains were listed as associated with cytomegalovirus. This cohort had only TCR beta chains sequenced, and the lack of alpha or paired-chain data limited which features could be detected. Strong co-occurrence of HLA alleles, especially DR and DQ, made assigning TCR associations to individual alleles difficult. An association between a missense DCLRE1C variant and V-gene and J-gene trimming of TCR beta chains was found in a later genetic analysis and replicated in an independent cohort. Roughly uniform sequencing depth across donors was assumed in presence/absence analyses, although this assumption may not hold. Because HLA typing was unavailable for some donors at each locus, only the typed subset was used in association tests. A later analysis found that most CMV-associated TCR beta chains appeared HLA-restricted, with HLA associations seemingly driven largely by CMV exposure. According to a later analysis, parvovirus B19, influenza, CMV and Epstein-Barr virus appeared linked to several top co-occurrence clusters. An earlier analysis of approximately 530 of the donors showed that most TCR beta V segments appeared in productive rearrangements either about 90% or about 30% of the time, which broadly matched IMGT annotations. A later analysis found that TCR association rates varied across HLA loci, with DRB1 alleles showing the most associated TCRs and HLA-C alleles the fewest. The classifier was reported to diagnose cytomegalovirus status with high specificity and sensitivity in both the original and validation cohorts. Because the 87-base-pair reads could not distinguish some IMGT-functional V segments, including TRBV6-2 and TRBV6-3, those segments were excluded. According to a later genetic analysis, donors in an Asian-associated ancestry cluster had fewer N-insertions in productive TCRs than the approximately 690-donor mean. The only immune exposure information available for the cohort was CMV serostatus. At a false discovery rate of 0.05, a later analysis linked under 20,000 TCR beta sequences to specific HLA alleles. Linkage disequilibrium might explain the correlated functional status among segregating V segments, but an unknown experimental factor could not be excluded. About 15 rarely observed V segments, including chromosome 9 orphons, were excluded from the earlier analysis of just under 600 of the donors because counts were too low. In vitro tests confirmed that a few of the cytomegalovirus-associated TCR beta chains recognize cytomegalovirus antigens. Most TCR sequences were seen in very few donors, while some public TCRs were found in many individuals. A further reported finding was that TCR beta sequences accurately predicted the HLA-A and HLA-B alleles for most subjects in the first cohort. A group of highly shared sequence variants was considered likely to be a technical artifact of the sequencing pipeline.

Including cysteine and phenylalanine, the CDR3 has 17 amino acids. The sequence is cut down to CDR3 DNA, 51 bases in frame from base 1. CDR1 and CDR2 are drawn from the germline V gene (reference sequence): GTSNPN, SVGIG. V gives up 3 bases and J gives up 3 bases, and the segment between their germline ends measures 23 bases. The library was built by means of the immunoSEQ multiplex PCR assay. A mixture of 60 forward primers for TCR Vbeta segments and 13 reverse primers for TCR Jbeta segments was used in the multiplex PCR. The CDR3 region of rearranged TCR beta genes was amplified from genomic DNA by a multiplex PCR assay. Amplified TCR beta libraries were sequenced as 87-base-pair reads on the Illumina HiSeq System. The published analysis was carried out like this. A later analysis counted approximately 84 million unique TCR beta chains across the 700 or so repertoires, and roughly 10 million of these chains were shared by at least two donors. A nearest-neighbor algorithm error-corrected the raw reads and collapsed the reads into unique sequences, merging closely related sequences to remove PCR and sequencing errors. CDR3 sequences were aligned to IMGT reference sequences to assign V, D and J gene segments. Each retained sequence needed at least a six-nucleotide match to both a V gene segment and a J gene segment. Rearrangements were called productive when the CDR3 lacked stop codons and stayed in frame with V and J; all others were non-productive. Following IMGT convention, CDR3 was defined as the stretch from the second conserved V-encoded cysteine to the conserved J-encoded phenylalanine. The earlier analysis of a few hundred of the donors excluded sequences that lacked an unambiguous match to a single V gene segment. In an earlier analysis of almost 600 of the donors, a V segment was called functional when productive rearrangements were above 56.7%, and segregating when the standard deviation between donors exceeded 5%. To diagnose cytomegalovirus status from the catalog of TCR beta chain sequences, a statistical classification framework was built. V and J gene assignment, in a later analysis, came from comparing TCR nucleotide sequences with IMGT/GENE-DB human TR gene sequences. Using the TCRdist pipeline, a later analysis assigned CDR3 sequences along with most-parsimonious VDJ recombination scenarios. In a later analysis, each TCR beta chain was defined by its CDR3 amino acid sequence together with its V-gene family, and reads without a unique V-gene family were excluded. A later analysis removed nearly 600 highly shared, low-generation-probability nucleotide sequences to deal with suspected cross-contamination and a sequencing artifact. In a later analysis, a clonal expansion index for each public chain was calculated from normalized within-repertoire ranks of inferred template counts. A later analysis computed generation probabilities with a VDJ recombination model fitted to out-of-frame rearrangements, and checked the results against IGoR. Hypergeometric tests were used in a later analysis to score TCR-TCR, TCR-HLA and TCR-CMV co-occurrence, with a repertoire-size bias correction applied to the TCR pairs. False discovery rates were estimated in a later analysis by permuting HLA or CMV assignments 20 times. A later analysis grouped co-occurring TCRs with DBSCAN, adding TCRdist sequence similarity when clustering within HLA-allele-positive subsets. For co-occurrence clustering, repertoires with fewer than 30,000 or more than 120,000 public chains were excluded, along with about five repertoires with anomalous nucleotide sharing. Held by TCRdb, this immuneACCESS table contains in-frame sequences only and omits some clones. Under half of the omission traces to an unresolved V gene where checked; the cause of the rest is unknown. That table gives V, J and clone size, and the DNA gave D and trimming. The sample has 140,000 or so clones on record, around 67% of them singletons. The top ten hold roughly 4% of the sample.

To note about this clone: The antigen it recognizes is unknown. No qualities accompany the bases; no much larger clone lies one base away.

The cohort was made up of 666 healthy bone marrow donors. All cohort members were sampled while nominally healthy, although unrecorded immune exposures were likely present. The donor tested CMV seropositive and was one of the 289 seropositive cohort members. Every donor gave a peripheral blood sample, and the peripheral blood mononuclear cells from that sample were used for TCR beta sequencing. The Qiagen DNeasy Blood Extraction Kit was used to extract genomic DNA from the blood cell samples. Sample: PBMCs. Recombination connected TRBV30 to TRBJ2-5; TRBD2 is perhaps the D gene, given 6 matching bases. This clonotype was obtained from a man aged 18 to 30 in good health and CMV-seropositive. The nucleotide sequence reads TGTGCCTGGAGGGCACCTGGAAGGGGACGGGGGAAAGAGACCCAGTACTTC. This is translated as CAWRAPGRGRGKETQYF. Reference TRBV30 and TRBJ2-5 genes cover what lies past the CDR3, so the full variable domain is SQTIHQWPATLVQPVGSPLSLECTVEGTSNPNLYWYRQAAGRGLQLLFYSVGIGQISSEVPQNLSASRPQDRQFILSSKKLLLSDSGFYLCAWRAPGRGRGKETQYFGPGTRLLVL.